This section outlines one T cell receptor (beta chain) sequence together with its context. Its antigen is not known. Sequencing targeted expressed TCRB transcripts, as all isolated RNA had been reverse transcribed. Assay: immunoSEQ multiplex PCR; the TCRdb copy retains only in-frame clones and omits some. Seen here are about 340,000 clones, approximately 13% observed once, and the top ten hold roughly 0.015%. After removal of 3 bases from V and 1 base from J, the junction contained 2 bases not matched to a gene. This CDR3 comprises 14 residues. Germline V gives CDR1 KGHSH, CDR2 LQKENI. Via CD45RO/CCR7/CD25/CD127/CD95/CD27, cells of the CD4+ naive, central memory, regulatory and stem cell-like memory subsets were sorted. The data originate from a study of beta chain features in type 1 diabetes. Study-level findings and limits: Shortening of TCRB CDR3s, moderate but significant, appeared in all four CD4+ subsets of Type 1 diabetes patients.

V usage is TRBV18 and J usage is TRBJ2-5; TRBD2 matches 7 bases. This TCR derives from a woman aged 18-29 years with type 1 diabetes. Sequencing was performed on naive CD4+ T cells from blood. The CDR3 sequence: CASSPREIQETQYF. The CDR3 region has the DNA TGTGCCAGCTCACCGCGGGAGATCCAAGAGACCCAGTACTTC.